This TCR beta chain comes out of a study of blood T cells in healthy people across ages. Findings and limits, study-wide: Estimated diversity, derived from one million T cells, was regarded as an underestimate.

In germline, CDR1 is MNHNY, CDR2 SVGAGI (reference sequence). V dropped 0 bases and J dropped 2; count of bases not matched to a gene: 4. The CDR3 is 17 residues long. Healthy Caucasians from Russia aged about 6 to 95 served as donors. A second PCR of about 6 to 11 cycles used a sample-barcoded 5' primer and a J-beta primer mix. TCRdb itself ran the 5' RACE reads through MiXCR, one entry per CDR3 protein. Of 1.5 million to 2 million distinct CDR3 sequences in the sample, just under 50% were seen once. This clonotype was seen just once. The antigen remains unidentified. This receptor was taken from a woman aged 40-49 years in good health. The sequencing sample was made of blood. The genes are TRBV6-6 and TRBJ2-5; 12 bases align to TRBD2. The DNA for the CDR3 is TGTGCCAGCAGTTACTCCCTAGCGGGGGGGCCGCAAGAGACCCAGTACTTC. As protein: CASSYSLAGGPQETQYF.